Listed here are 18 T cell receptor beta chains from one sample, sequenced in a study of T cell repertoires in cytomegalovirus infection. From the reads, TCRdb called clonotypes with MiXCR, one entry per CDR3 protein. The sample consists of under 800,000 distinct CDR3 sequences, about 24% of them appearing once. The sequencing sample was made of CD8+ T cells from PBMCs. The origin of the receptors is a human donor in good health (CMV status not recorded). Some clones in this sample may be carry-over from other donors' samples.

V usage is TRBV7-8 and J usage is TRBJ1-1; a possible D gene is TRBD1 (5 bases). Germline CDR1 and CDR2: SGHVS and FQNEAQ. This CDR3 contains 15 residues. Trimming pared 4 bases from V and 3 bases from J, leaving 15 bases between. CDR3: CASSSDQGWYTEAFF. CDR3 nucleotide sequence: TGTGCCAGCAGCTCGGACCAGGGTTGGTACACTGAAGCTTTCTTT.

This chain links TRBV28 with TRBJ1-2, with a weak D call TRBD1 (5 bases). This CDR3 spans 14 amino acids. From germline, CDR1 is MDHEN and CDR2 SYDVKM. V lost 1 base, J lost 2 bases, and 8 bases lay in between. CDR3: CASSLLAGNYGYTF. The CDR3, as DNA: TGTGCCAGCAGTTTATTGGCAGGGAACTATGGCTACACCTTC.

This clonotype showed up many times. The V gene is TRBV12-3 or TRBV12-4, the J gene TRBJ2-3; D call uncertain. The length of the CDR3 is 14 residues. The germline V and J ends were trimmed by 5 bases and 4 bases, with 13 bases remaining between them. The CDR3 DNA sequence: TGTGCCAGCAGTGACCTCAACCCATCAGATACGCAGTATTTT. It encodes CASSDLNPSDTQYF.

This clonotype was counted between two and nine times. The V and J genes are TRBV25-1 and TRBJ2-6; D is undetermined. Germline V gives CDR1 MGHDK, CDR2 SYGVNS. Trimming left V 3 bases short and J 0 bases short, with 6 bases between. There are 15 residues in the CDR3. Here the CDR3 DNA reads TGTGCCAGCAGTGACCTCGACTCTGGGGCCAACGTCCTGACTTTC. Its translation: CASSDLDSGANVLTF.

This chain joins TRBV28 and TRBJ1-2; weak D call: TRBD1 (6 bases). This CDR3 is 18 amino acids long. Trimming pared 4 bases from V and 0 bases from J, leaving 21 bases between. Germline V gene data show CDR1 as MDHEN and CDR2 as SYDVKM. The CDR3 sequence: CASSWVYRVTEANYGYTF. The CDR3 region has the DNA TGTGCCAGCAGTTGGGTATACAGGGTGACTGAAGCTAACTATGGCTACACCTTC.

The V and J genes are TRBV20-1 and TRBJ1-4; D perhaps matches TRBD1 (6 bases). The V and J ends lost 5 bases and 4 bases respectively, with 17 bases between them. Germline CDR1 and CDR2: DFQATT and SNEGSKA (reference sequence). The CDR3 covers 15 residues. DNA of the CDR3: TGCAGTGCTGACGATTCGGACAGCTTTAATGAAAAACTGTTTTTT. Protein sequence: CSADDSDSFNEKLFF.

The rearrangement uses TRBV20-1 and TRBJ2-7; 12 nucleotides line up with TRBD2. The V and J ends lost 5 bases and 3 bases, in that order; junction bases with no gene match: 8. The CDR3 length is 15 residues. Germline CDR1 is DFQATT and CDR2 is SNEGSKA (reference sequence). The CDR3 DNA follows: TGCAGTGCTGTCCAGACTAGCGGGGGCCTCTACGAGCAGTACTTC. It specifies CSAVQTSGGLYEQYF.

Points on this clonotype: Given a much more abundant clone one base away, this may be a read error. J is TRBJ2-3 and V is TRBV7-4; 8 bases line up with TRBD2. Germline loops: CDR1 SGHVT, CDR2 SQSDAQ. This CDR3 has 15 amino acids. Here the CDR3 DNA reads TGTGTCAGCAGCCTTAGCGGGACTAGCACAGATACGCAGTATTTT. It translates to CVSSLSGTSTDTQYF.

A few counts support this clonotype. This chain uses TRBV29-1 with TRBJ2-5, with D maybe TRBD2 (7 bases). The CDR3 has 15 residues. The V end lost 0 bases, the J end lost 4 bases, and 15 bases lay between the germline ends. Germline-derived CDR1 and CDR2 are SQVTM and ANQGSEA. CDR3 sequence reads: CSVEDRQGRGETQYF. The CDR3 nucleotides read TGCAGCGTTGAAGATCGGCAGGGGAGGGGAGAGACCCAGTACTTC.

This chain joins TRBV14 and TRBJ2-3; D ambiguous. Germline V gene data show CDR1 as SGHDN and CDR2 as FVKESK. V lost 0 bases and J 2 bases, leaving 15 bases between the germline ends. This CDR3 has 17 amino acids. The CDR3 protein is CASSQERTQKATDTQYF. The CDR3 DNA is TGTGCCAGCAGCCAAGAAAGAACCCAAAAGGCCACAGATACGCAGTATTTT. The full variable domain, with the rest looked up from reference TRBV14 and TRBJ2-3, is EAGVTQFPSHSVIEKGQTVTLRCDPISGHDNLYWYRRVMGKEIKFLLHFVKESKQDESGMPNNRFLAERTGGTYSTLKVQPAELEDSGVYFCASSQERTQKATDTQYFGPGTRLTVL.

Comment on this clonotype: Given a much more abundant clone one base away, this may be a read error. This chain joins TRBV7-6 and TRBJ2-5; tentative D call: TRBD2 (5 bases). The CDR3 totals 16 residues. Germline V lookup: CDR1 SGHVS, CDR2 FNYEAQ. The CDR3 DNA sequence: TGTGCCAACAGCTCACCTCCGGGAAAATATCAAGAGACCCAGTACTTC. It specifies CANSSPPGKYQETQYF.

This clonotype came up a few times. The J gene is TRBJ1-1, the V gene TRBV19; D ambiguous. This CDR3 region has 13 residues. The V end lost 3 bases, the J end lost 11 bases, and 16 bases lay between the germline ends. Germline CDR1 and CDR2: LNHDA and SQIVND (reference sequence). The CDR3 loop is CASSMSTGKRAFF. The CDR3 DNA is TGTGCCAGTAGTATGTCGACTGGGAAAAGGGCTTTCTTT.

The chain is built from TRBV3-1 and TRBJ1-4; TRBD1 agrees at 7 bases. The junction had 6 bases not matched to a gene; V was cut back by 8 bases and J by 3 bases. Germline V gives CDR1 LGHDT, CDR2 YNNKEL (reference sequence). The CDR3 length is 14 residues. The CDR3 DNA is TGTGCCAGCGGCGAGGGGGCGGCTAATGAAAAACTGTTTTTT. It encodes CASGEGAANEKLFF. Looking up the rest from reference TRBV3-1 and TRBJ1-4 gives the full variable domain: DTAVSQTPKYLVTQMGNDKSIKCEQNLGHDTMYWYKQDSKKFLKIMFSYNNKELIINETVPNRFSPKSPDKAHLNLHINSLELGDSAVYFCASGEGAANEKLFFGSGTQLSVL.

This clonotype was detected ten times or more. V is TRBV7-2 and J is TRBJ2-1, with D unresolved. The CDR3 runs to 15 residues. V lost 0 bases and J lost 4, with 10 bases in between. Germline assignment: CDR1 SGHTA and CDR2 FQGNSA. The CDR3 nucleotides are TGTGCCAGCAGCTTAGCGCTTGGGCCTTACAATGAGCAGTTCTTC. Translating gives CASSLALGPYNEQFF.

This clonotype was recorded a few times. The chain links TRBV14 to TRBJ1-2; TRBD1 matches at 11 bases. The CDR3 has 14 amino acids. CDR1 is SGHDN and CDR2 is FVKESK in the germline V gene. With 3 bases clipped from V and 8 bases from J, the junction kept 5 bases outside the gene matches. In DNA form, the CDR3 reads TGTGCCAGCAGCCAGCCGGGACAGGGGGGCGGCTACACCTTC. Amino acid sequence: CASSQPGQGGGYTF.

This clonotype was picked up a small number of times. J is TRBJ2-2 and V is TRBV4-1; D is ambiguous. The CDR3 sequence is 13 residues long. Germline assignment: CDR1 MGHRA and CDR2 YSYEKL. V gave up 4 bases and J gave up 3 bases, with 6 bases separating them. CDR3 residues: CASSPEYTGELFF. The DNA of the CDR3 is TGCGCCAGCAGCCCCGAGTACACCGGGGAGCTGTTTTTT.

This clonotype was counted between two and nine times. V is TRBV25-1 and J is TRBJ2-5, with TRBD1 matching 7 bases. This CDR3 spans 16 amino acids. Germline V gives CDR1 MGHDK, CDR2 SYGVNS. The trim removed 1 base at V and 5 bases at J, leaving 10 bases unmatched. CDR3: CASSEWGRGTRETQYF. The CDR3 nucleotides are TGTGCCAGCAGTGAATGGGGCAGGGGGACCAGGGAGACCCAGTACTTC.

The table lists this clonotype with a few counts. V usage is TRBV6-2 or TRBV6-3 and J usage is TRBJ1-3; D not certain. This CDR3 has 13 amino acids. Germline-derived CDR1 and CDR2 are MNHEY and SVGEGT. V lost 0 bases and J 4 bases, leaving 4 bases between the germline ends. The CDR3 DNA sequence: TGTGCCAGCAGTTACTCGTCGGGAAACACCATATATTTT. Its protein product is CASSYSSGNTIYF.